This T cell receptor beta chain emerged from a study of T cell responses to AZD1222 COVID-19 vaccine. Study-wide points: Unmutated regions of variants are reportedly targeted by nearly half of spike-specific TCRs. The sample set comprised mostly white British donors with more females, and clonal diversity was possibly underestimated. Seropositive AZD1222 recipients at baseline numbered only five or six.

TCRdb's table, derived via immunoSEQ multiplex PCR, lists solely in-frame clones and lacks some. The data hold around 170,000 clones, with approximately 90% observed a single time. The germline CDR1 and CDR2 sequences are MNHEY and SMNVEV (reference sequence). CDR3 size: 13 residues. Trimming removed 6 bases at V and 6 bases at J, with 11 bases between. This clone was detected only once. Its cognate antigen is unknown. This chain connects TRBV27 to TRBJ2-2; D remains unclear. This TCR was sampled from an adult in good health. Sequences were derived from peripheral blood, sampled on day 0 of AZD1222 vaccination. CDR3 coding DNA: TGTGCCAGCAGGGTTCTCGGGTCCGGGGAGCTGTTTTTT. Protein: CASRVLGSGELFF.